Sequencing of this TCR beta chain was carried out in a study of identical twins. A universal primer site was created by template switching, with the cDNA bearing unique molecular identifiers. From the 5' RACE reads, TCRdb called clonotypes with MiXCR, one entry per CDR3 protein. The repertoire holds 1,800,000 or so distinct CDR3 sequences, with more than 30% as singletons. The CDR3 sequence is 15 residues long. V lost 6 bases to trimming and J lost 4 bases; unmatched junction nucleotides: 7. Germline CDR1 reads SGHTA; CDR2 reads FQGTGA. The chain links TRBV7-3 to TRBJ2-5, with 11 bases identical to TRBD1. The origin of this receptor is a newborn girl in good health. The sample taken for sequencing was cord blood. Written as DNA, the CDR3 is TGTGCCAGCAGTACGGACAGGGGGCCGAGAGAGACCCAGTACTTC. This gives the protein CASSTDRGPRETQYF.